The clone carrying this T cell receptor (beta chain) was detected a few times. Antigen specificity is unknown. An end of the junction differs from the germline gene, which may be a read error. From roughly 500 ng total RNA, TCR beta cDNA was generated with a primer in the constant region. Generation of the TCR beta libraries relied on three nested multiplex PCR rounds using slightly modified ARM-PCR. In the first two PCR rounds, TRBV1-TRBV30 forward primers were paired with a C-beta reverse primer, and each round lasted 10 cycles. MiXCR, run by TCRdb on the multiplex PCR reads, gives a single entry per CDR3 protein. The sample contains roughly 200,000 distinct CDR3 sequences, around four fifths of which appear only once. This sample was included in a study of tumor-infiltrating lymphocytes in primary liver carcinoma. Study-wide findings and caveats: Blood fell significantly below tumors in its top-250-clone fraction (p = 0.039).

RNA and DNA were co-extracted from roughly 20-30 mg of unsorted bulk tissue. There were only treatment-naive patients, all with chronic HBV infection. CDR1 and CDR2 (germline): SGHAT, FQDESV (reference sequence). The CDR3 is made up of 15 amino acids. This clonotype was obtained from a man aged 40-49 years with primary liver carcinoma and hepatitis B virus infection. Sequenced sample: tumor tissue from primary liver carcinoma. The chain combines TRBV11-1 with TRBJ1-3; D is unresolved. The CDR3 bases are TGTGCTAGCAGCTCGACCCGTGATCATGGAGACACCATATATTTT. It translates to CASSSTRDHGDTIYF.